The T cell receptor (beta chain) under discussion was sequenced for a study of Tregs in tolerant kidney transplant recipients. Study-wide results and caveats: Activated donor B cell expansion appeared to reveal the most relevant donor-specific TCRbeta repertoire. Some patients' samples used different primers over time, so nucleotide sequences weren't comparable. Antigen-driven expansion was suggested because donor-specific Tregs expanded more than all Tregs in tolerant patients.

Measured with immunoSEQ multiplex PCR; TCRdb has only the in-frame clones, and not every one. The specimen's table records about 5,300 clones. Related graft donors supplied nonmyeloablative bone marrow transplants, and mixed chimerism was transient. Unstimulated Tregs (CD4+CD25+CD127-) and CD4+CD25- non-Tregs were sorted from PBMCs. The CDR3 is 15 amino acids. Germline V gives CDR1 SGHRS, CDR2 YFSETQ. V was trimmed by 2 bases and J by 6 bases, leaving 16 bases between them. Comments on this clone: Antigen: not known. The read finishes 3 residues shy of the CDR3 end, and the germline J gene is used to complete it.

This chain joins TRBV5-1 and TRBJ2-3; TRBD1 is a possible D gene (5 bases). The receptor was isolated from a human patient who received a combined kidney and bone marrow transplant. Some T cells may have come from the graft donor. The specimen was CD4+ T cells from blood (PBMCs), collected about 15 months after the transplant. The CDR3 is CASSFAGMGKDTQYF. CDR3 DNA (partial): TGCGCCAGCAGCTTCGCAGGGATGGGCAAGGATACG.